These 10 T cell receptor beta chains were all obtained from the same sample, sequenced in a study of T-cell memory formation after mild COVID-19. TCRdb reprocessed the 5' RACE reads via MiXCR and lists one record per CDR3 protein. There are approximately 350,000 distinct CDR3 sequences in the sample; 28% occur only once, and less than 15% lies in the top ten. The sequenced sample was PBMCs or a T cell subset sorted from them (not recorded which). All receptors derive from an adult woman who had mild COVID-19 (a few samples of this study predate the infection). Cell type and time point are not known.

In this sample, this clonotype turned up a few times. This chain joins TRBV11-2 and TRBJ2-7; 12 positions agree with TRBD2. CDR3 length: 16 amino acids. Trimming removed 1 base from V and 5 bases from J; junction bases left unmatched: 6. CDR1 SGHAT and CDR2 FQNNGV come from the germline V gene. In DNA, the CDR3 is TGTGCCAGCAGCTTAGGCGGACTAGCGGGAAGGCACGAGCAGTACTTC. Translation: CASSLGGLAGRHEQYF.

The sample holds a few counts of this clonotype. The chain carries TRBV20-1 and TRBJ1-2; TRBD1 agrees at 8 bases. V gave up 5 bases and J gave up 4 bases; unmatched junction bases: 6. The CDR3 runs 13 residues. Per the germline V gene, CDR1 is DFQATT and CDR2 is SNEGSKA (reference sequence). In DNA form, the CDR3 reads TGCAGTGCTTTACATCAGGGGGCCTATGGCTACACCTTC. Translating gives CSALHQGAYGYTF.

This rearrangement joins TRBV5-6 to TRBJ2-1; 10 bases line up with TRBD2. The CDR3 covers 17 residues. V was clipped by 3 bases and J by 4 bases; unmatched bases: 10. The germline V gene has CDR1 SGHDT and CDR2 YYEEEE. CDR3: CASSSLAGEGPYNEQFF. CDR3 nucleotides: TGTGCCAGCAGCTCCCTAGCGGGAGAGGGTCCGTACAATGAGCAGTTCTTC.

V gene TRBV12-3 or TRBV12-4 combines with J gene TRBJ1-1, with a weak D call TRBD1 (6 bases). This CDR3 spans 15 amino acids. The V end was cut by 3 bases, the J end by 3 bases, with 14 bases between. The CDR3 coding sequence is TGTGCCAGCAGTTTTACGGGGGGCTTCGACACTGAAGCTTTCTTT. Its translation is CASSFTGGFDTEAFF.

This clonotype was detected a few times. V gene TRBV29-1 combines with J gene TRBJ2-7; the D is unclear. The CDR3 runs 10 residues. Germline CDR1 is SQVTM and CDR2 is ANQGSEA. The ends were cut back, 2 bases at V and 7 bases at J, with 6 bases in the middle. The CDR3 is CSVEREEQYF. The CDR3 bases are TGCAGCGTTGAAAGGGAAGAGCAGTACTTC.

The genes are TRBV24-1 and TRBJ2-1, with 9 nucleotides matching TRBD1. J gave up 1 base and V 2 bases, and 2 bases lay outside the gene matches. There are 16 residues in the CDR3. Per germline, CDR1 KGHDR and CDR2 SFDVKD. The CDR3 loop is CATSDSGQGSYNEQFF. The CDR3 bases are TGTGCCACCAGTGATTCCGGACAGGGGTCCTACAATGAGCAGTTCTTC.

The chain links TRBV7-6 to TRBJ2-3, with 8 nucleotides matching TRBD1. Germline CDR1 reads SGHVS; CDR2 reads FNYEAQ. With V trimmed by 5 bases and J by 2 bases, 6 bases remained unmatched. The length of the CDR3 is 15 residues. The CDR3 DNA follows: TGTGCCAGCAGCGTCGACCAGGGGGCCACAGATACGCAGTATTTT. Translating gives CASSVDQGATDTQYF.

This clonotype showed up just a few times. The rearrangement uses TRBV12-3 or TRBV12-4 and TRBJ2-7; D is perhaps TRBD1 or TRBD2 (5 bases each). The CDR3 runs to 13 residues. The V gene lost 2 bases and the J gene lost 3 bases, with 8 bases spanning the gap. CDR3 nucleotide sequence: TGTGCCAGCAGTTTAATGAGGGGCTACGAGCAGTACTTC. Amino acid sequence: CASSLMRGYEQYF.

CDR3 coding DNA: TGTGCCAGCAGGGGACAGGGGTCAAACAATCAGCCCCAGCATTTT. The encoded protein is CASRGQGSNNQPQHF. The rearrangement joins TRBV6-5 to TRBJ1-5, with TRBD1 matching over 10 bases. This CDR3 comprises 15 residues. V trimming: 6 bases; J trimming: 3 bases; junction bases outside the gene matches: 5. Germline V gene data show CDR1 as MNHEY and CDR2 as SVGAGI.

The chain carries TRBV2 and TRBJ1-1; D is unresolved. The CDR3 runs 15 residues. In germline, CDR1 is SNHLY, CDR2 FYNNEI. Trimming pared 4 bases from V and 3 bases from J, leaving 15 bases between. The CDR3 sequence: CASSGVDGSYTEAFF. The CDR3 region has the DNA TGTGCCAGCAGTGGAGTCGACGGAAGCTACACTGAAGCTTTCTTT. The entire variable domain, with the rest obtained from reference TRBV2 and TRBJ1-1, is as follows: EPEVTQTPSHQVTQMGQEVILRCVPISNHLYFYWYRQILGQKVEFLVSFYNNEISEKSEIFDDQFSVERPDGSNFTLKIRSTKLEDSAMYFCASSGVDGSYTEAFFGQGTRLTVV.